One and the same sample provided the 28 T cell receptor beta chains below, sequenced in a study of cytomegalovirus exposure and HLA in healthy donors. Sequenced by immunoSEQ multiplex PCR; TCRdb stores in-frame clones only, minus some. The profile covers fewer than 150,000 clones, with around 90% appearing a single time and roughly 9.4% taken by the ten largest. Sequences were obtained from PBMCs. The receptor source for this set is a man between 18 and 35 years old in good health and CMV-seropositive.

The chain links TRBV6-1 to TRBJ2-7, with TRBD1 as a possible D gene (6 bases). This CDR3 comprises 13 residues. Germline V CDR1 and CDR2: MNHNS, SASEGT. Trimming took off 6 bases at V and 1 base at J, with 10 bases between the two ends. Written as DNA, the CDR3 is TGTGCCAGCAGGAGGACAGCTTCCTACGAGCAGTACTTC. This codes for CASRRTASYEQYF.

The V gene is TRBV5-5, the J gene TRBJ2-7, with 8 bases aligning to TRBD2. Germline CDR1 and CDR2: SGHKS and YYEKEE (reference sequence). CDR3 size: 16 residues. Germline trimming cut 0 bases from V and 3 bases from J; bases unmatched to any gene: 8. The CDR3 loop reads CASSLVSVAGNYEQYF. CDR3 DNA: TGTGCCAGCAGCTTGGTTTCTGTAGCGGGGAACTACGAGCAGTACTTC. Drawing the rest from reference TRBV5-5 and TRBJ2-7, the complete variable domain is DAGVTQSPTHLIKTRGQQVTLRCSPISGHKSVSWYQQVLGQGPQFIFQYYEKEERGRGNFPDRFSARQFPNYSSELNVNALLLGDSALYLCASSLVSVAGNYEQYFGPGTRLTVT.

This rearrangement joins TRBV18 to TRBJ2-7, with TRBD1 identical over 8 bases. The CDR3 loop spans 15 amino acids. The V gene's germline CDR1 is KGHSH and CDR2 LQKENI. Trimming cost V 6 bases and J 3 bases; bases outside gene matches: 10. The CDR3 sequence is CASSRGQGKGYEQYF. The DNA for the CDR3 is TGTGCCAGCTCGCGAGGACAGGGAAAGGGCTACGAGCAGTACTTC. The full variable domain, its missing parts supplied by reference TRBV18 and TRBJ2-7, is NAGVMQNPRHLVRRRGQEARLRCSPMKGHSHVYWYRQLPEEGLKFMVYLQKENIIDESGMPKERFSAEFPKEGPSILRIQQVVRGDSAAYFCASSRGQGKGYEQYFGPGTRLTVT.

V usage is TRBV30 and J usage is TRBJ2-5; 7 positions match TRBD2. V trimming: 2 bases; J trimming: 0 bases; junction bases outside the gene matches: 6. Germline values: CDR1 GTSNPN, CDR2 SVGIG (reference sequence). The CDR3 sequence is 15 residues long. The DNA for the CDR3 is TGTGCCTGGAGTCCAGCGGGATGGTACCAAGAGACCCAGTACTTC. Its protein product is CAWSPAGWYQETQYF.

This clone was found once. This chain links TRBV6-4 with TRBJ2-1, with D hard to call. V shed 2 bases and J shed 5 bases, with 4 bases lying between them. The CDR3 totals 12 residues. Germline lookup yields CDR1 MRHNA and CDR2 SNTAGT. As DNA, the CDR3 is TGTGCCAGCAGTGACCGGGACAATGAGCAGTTCTTC. Encoded protein: CASSDRDNEQFF.

This clone was detected a few times. The chain couples TRBV7-2 to TRBJ1-4; perhaps TRBD1 as D (5 bases). The CDR3 covers 17 residues. V was clipped by 5 bases and J by 0 bases, with 16 bases between them. Germline V gene lookup returns CDR1 SGHTA and CDR2 FQGNSA. The CDR3 region is CASSPDRPLTTNEKLFF. The CDR3 region has the DNA TGTGCCAGCAGCCCCGACAGACCGTTAACAACTAATGAAAAACTGTTTTTT. Using reference TRBV7-2 and TRBJ1-4 for the parts outside the CDR3, the full variable domain is GAGVSQSPSNKVTEKGKDVELRCDPISGHTALYWYRQSLGQGLEFLIYFQGNSAPDKSGLPSDRFSAERTGGSVSTLTIQRTQQEDSAVYLCASSPDRPLTTNEKLFFGSGTQLSVL.

This chain connects TRBV29-1 to TRBJ2-3; D call uncertain. V was shortened by 5 bases and J by 5 bases, with 5 bases between the two germline ends. Germline CDR1 SQVTM, CDR2 ANQGSEA. The CDR3 runs 10 residues. The CDR3: CSVRGDTQYF. The CDR3 DNA sequence: TGCAGCGTTAGAGGAGATACGCAGTATTTT.

The rearrangement uses TRBV7-6 and TRBJ2-3; the match to TRBD2 covers 11 bases. The length of the CDR3 is 16 residues. The ends lost 5 bases at V and 5 bases at J; junction bases unmatched: 9. Germline V gene lookup returns CDR1 SGHVS and CDR2 FNYEAQ. The CDR3, as DNA: TGTGCCAGCAGCATTTCTAGCGGGAGGAACGGAGATACGCAGTATTTT. Amino acid sequence: CASSISSGRNGDTQYF.

J is TRBJ1-1 and V is TRBV5-1; TRBD1 aligns across 8 bases. V gave up 4 bases and J gave up 0 bases; unmatched junction bases: 8. CDR1 is SGHRS and CDR2 is YFSETQ in the germline V gene. This CDR3 has 16 amino acids. The CDR3 nucleotides read TGCGCCAGCAGCCGCCCCAGGGGGCGATTGAACACTGAAGCTTTCTTT. Amino acids: CASSRPRGRLNTEAFF.

J is TRBJ2-7 and V is TRBV5-5, with 8 bases that match TRBD2. Germline values: CDR1 SGHKS, CDR2 YYEKEE (reference sequence). J gave up 4 bases and V 2 bases, and 8 bases lay outside the gene matches. CDR3 length: 15 amino acids. This CDR3 reads CASSLLGGALYEQYF. The CDR3 DNA reads as TGTGCCAGCAGCTTACTCGGGGGGGCCTTGTACGAGCAGTACTTC.

This clone was counted only a few times. The chain has TRBV2 and TRBJ1-5; 8 bases match TRBD1. Germline values: CDR1 SNHLY, CDR2 FYNNEI. V lost 3 bases, J lost 6 bases, and 7 bases stayed unmatched. The CDR3 is made up of 15 amino acids. CDR3 protein: CASSEDRVIRQPQHF. The CDR3 DNA is TGTGCCAGCAGTGAGGACAGGGTGATACGTCAGCCCCAGCATTTT.

The chain employs TRBV6-5 and TRBJ2-2; 7 nucleotides match TRBD1. V was pared by 6 bases and J by 3 bases, with 4 bases of the junction left unmatched. The germline V gene encodes CDR1 MNHEY and CDR2 SVGAGI. The CDR3 spans 14 residues. The CDR3 region is CASRWDRDTGELFF. The CDR3 nucleotides are TGTGCCAGCAGATGGGACAGAGACACCGGGGAGCTGTTTTTT.

The chain couples TRBV11-2 to TRBJ1-1, with 8 bases lining up with TRBD1. This CDR3 is 15 amino acids long. Germline values: CDR1 SGHAT, CDR2 FQNNGV. J was trimmed by 2 bases and V by 4 bases; bases with no gene match: 6. CDR3 in amino acids: CASSWWDRSNTEAFF. The CDR3 DNA reads as TGTGCCAGCAGCTGGTGGGACAGGTCAAACACTGAAGCTTTCTTT.

The chain joins TRBV7-2 to TRBJ1-6, with 7 bases that match TRBD1. From germline, CDR1 is SGHTA and CDR2 FQGNSA. The CDR3 contains 13 residues. Trimming cost V 3 bases and J 8 bases; bases outside gene matches: 1. In DNA form, the CDR3 reads TGTGCCAGCAGCTTTACAGGGGATTCACCCCTCCACTTT. Its translation: CASSFTGDSPLHF.

V and J are TRBV7-6 and TRBJ2-1, with 11 bases aligning to TRBD1. This CDR3 is built from 15 residues. The ends lost 5 bases at V and 7 bases at J; junction bases unmatched: 7. Germline V gives CDR1 SGHVS, CDR2 FNYEAQ. The CDR3 loop reads CASSPGTGGQNEQFF. The DNA of the CDR3 is TGTGCCAGCAGCCCGGGGACAGGGGGGCAGAATGAGCAGTTCTTC.

V is TRBV6-5 and J is TRBJ1-5; D uncertain. The V end was cut by 8 bases, the J end by 5 bases, with 10 bases between. Germline V lookup: CDR1 MNHEY, CDR2 SVGAGI. The CDR3 spans 12 residues. The CDR3 DNA is TGTGCCAGCGGGCAAGCCGATCAGCCCCAGCATTTT. It codes for CASGQADQPQHF.

V usage is TRBV7-3 and J usage is TRBJ2-2, with D perhaps TRBD2 (6 bases). CDR1 SGHTA and CDR2 FQGTGA come from the germline V gene. This CDR3 is 14 amino acids long. V was cut by 5 bases and J by 2 bases, with 9 bases left in between. The CDR3 nucleotides read TGTGCCAGCAGCGTACTAGCTAACACCGGGGAGCTGTTTTTT. Its translation: CASSVLANTGELFF.

Only a few counts were recorded for this clone. CDR3 DNA: TGTGCCAGCTCCCTTTCGGGTCGTAGTGAAAAACTGTTTTTT. Translation: CASSLSGRSEKLFF. This chain connects TRBV18 to TRBJ1-4; D is unresolved. The CDR3 sequence is 14 residues long. Germline V CDR1 and CDR2: KGHSH, LQKENI. V lost 6 bases, J lost 7 bases, and 15 bases lay in between.

V and J are TRBV27 and TRBJ1-5; D remains ambiguous. The germline V gene has CDR1 MNHEY and CDR2 SMNVEV (reference sequence). The CDR3 extends over 15 amino acids. Between the trimmed V and J ends, which lost 8 bases and 3 bases, there was a span of 17 bases. The CDR3 DNA is TGTGCCAGCCACGGATCTGAGGAGTTCAATCAGCCCCAGCATTTT. Residues: CASHGSEEFNQPQHF.

The chain couples TRBV27 to TRBJ2-1; tentatively, D is TRBD2 (5 bases). This CDR3 spans 14 amino acids. V was pared by 7 bases and J by 2 bases, with 12 bases between. Germline-derived CDR1 and CDR2 are MNHEY and SMNVEV (reference sequence). CDR3 nucleotide sequence: TGTGCCAGCACCCCCCGGGGTCCCTACAATGAGCAGTTCTTC. This encodes CASTPRGPYNEQFF.

This clone has a single count. This chain joins TRBV6-6 and TRBJ2-3, with D possibly being TRBD2 (6 bases). The CDR3 is made up of 14 amino acids. The germline V and J ends were trimmed by 6 bases and 1 base, with 11 bases remaining between them. Germline V gives CDR1 MNHNY, CDR2 SVGAGI (reference sequence). For the CDR3, the DNA is TGTGCCAGCAGGGCCGGGACTCGCACAGATACGCAGTATTTT. This codes for CASRAGTRTDTQYF.

The chain joins TRBV19 to TRBJ2-7; D possibly corresponds to TRBD1 (5 bases). The CDR3 runs to 13 residues. V was shortened by 5 bases and J by 3 bases, with 11 bases between the two germline ends. CDR1 is LNHDA and CDR2 is SQIVND in the germline V gene (reference sequence). The CDR3 spells CASSVTEFYEQYF. DNA for the CDR3: TGTGCCAGTAGTGTGACAGAATTCTACGAGCAGTACTTC.

The chain links TRBV30 to TRBJ2-7; 9 bases agree with TRBD1. V gave up 1 base and J gave up 6 bases; unmatched junction bases: 4. Germline lookup yields CDR1 GTSNPN and CDR2 SVGIG (reference sequence). The length of the CDR3 is 13 residues. The CDR3 DNA is TGTGCCTGGAGTGCCGGGACAGGGAGCGAGCAGTACTTC. Protein: CAWSAGTGSEQYF.

The V gene is TRBV6-1, the J gene TRBJ1-4; D might be TRBD1 (5 bases). The CDR3 extends over 14 amino acids. The germline V gene has CDR1 MNHNS and CDR2 SASEGT. The V end was cut by 7 bases, the J end by 4 bases, with 13 bases between. The DNA for the CDR3 is TGTGCCAGCACTGAGAGACAGCTTAATGAAAAACTGTTTTTT. Its protein is CASTERQLNEKLFF.

This chain links TRBV5-1 with TRBJ2-3, with 8 bases that match TRBD2. V trimming: 4 bases; J trimming: 0 bases; junction bases outside the gene matches: 7. This CDR3 has 16 amino acids. The germline V gene has CDR1 SGHRS and CDR2 YFSETQ. CDR3 residues: CASSTGLATSTDTQYF. CDR3 nucleotides: TGCGCCAGCAGCACAGGACTAGCTACGAGCACAGATACGCAGTATTTT.

The rearrangement joins TRBV5-1 to TRBJ1-1, with D hard to call. This CDR3 has 13 amino acids. The germline gives CDR1 SGHRS, CDR2 YFSETQ. V lost 7 bases and J 0 bases, leaving 10 bases between the germline ends. In DNA, the CDR3 is TGCGCCAGCCTGCAGGACTTGAACACTGAAGCTTTCTTT. Translation: CASLQDLNTEAFF.

The chain is built from TRBV10-3 and TRBJ1-2, with 8 bases aligning to TRBD1. CDR1 is ENHRY, CDR2 SYGVKD, per germline. Germline trimming cut 5 bases from V and 3 bases from J; bases unmatched to any gene: 8. CDR3 length equals 15 residues. DNA for the CDR3: TGTGCCATCAGTACGGTCGACAGGGGAGACTATGGCTACACCTTC. Translating it yields CAISTVDRGDYGYTF.

This clone came up a few times. The chain recombines TRBV5-1 with TRBJ1-6; the match to TRBD1 covers 7 bases. Germline values: CDR1 SGHRS, CDR2 YFSETQ. This CDR3 region has 13 residues. After removal of 6 bases from V and 7 bases from J, the junction contained 4 bases not matched to a gene. The DNA of the CDR3 is TGCGCCAGCAATACAGGGGAGAATTCACCCCTCCACTTT. This translates into CASNTGENSPLHF.